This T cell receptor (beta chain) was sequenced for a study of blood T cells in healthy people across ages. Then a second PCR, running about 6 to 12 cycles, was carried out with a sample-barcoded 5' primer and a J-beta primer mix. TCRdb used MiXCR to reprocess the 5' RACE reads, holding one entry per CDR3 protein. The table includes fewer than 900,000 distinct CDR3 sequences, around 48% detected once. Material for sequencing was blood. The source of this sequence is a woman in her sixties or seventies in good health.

The CDR3 is CSSGGRHNEQFF. The CDR3 DNA reads as TGCAGCTCCGGCGGCCGTCACAATGAGCAGTTCTTC. This rearrangement joins TRBV29-1 to TRBJ2-1; the D is unclear. CDR3 length: 12 amino acids. Germline V gives CDR1 SQVTM, CDR2 ANQGSEA. Deletions cut 8 bases from V and 5 bases from J, with 13 bases between.